The 10 T cell receptor beta chains given below trace back to one sample, sequenced in a study of vaccination and CD4 T cells after COVID-19. Time point described: late sampling 161 to 241 days after vaccination in a few convalescent patients. The treatment: roughly 10-day PBMC culture with coronavirus spike peptide pools or control peptides (ViraFEST assay). The antigens these receptors bind are not known. Scientists ran DNA taken from cultured CD4+ T cells through the Oncomine TCR Beta short-read assay for sequencing. From the PCR reads, TCRdb called clonotypes with MiXCR, one entry per CDR3 protein. The repertoire holds about 22,000 distinct CDR3 sequences, about 32% seen once, with approximately 9% in the top ten. The material sequenced was CD4+ T cells from blood, cultured in vitro, taken about 7 months after SARS-CoV-2 vaccination. The source of these receptors is a human donor who had recovered from COVID-19.

The chain joins TRBV20-1 to TRBJ2-3, with unresolved D. The CDR3 sequence is 15 residues long. The V gene lost 4 bases and the J gene lost 0 bases, with 14 bases spanning the gap. The germline V gene encodes CDR1 DFQATT and CDR2 SNEGSKA (reference sequence). CDR3 sequence: CSAMWRVISTDTQYF. The CDR3 nucleotides are TGCAGTGCTATGTGGCGCGTAATCAGCACAGATACGCAGTATTTT.

In its sample, this clonotype was seen a few times. The rearrangement links TRBV20-1 to TRBJ2-3; 9 nucleotides agree with TRBD2. Germline CDR1 is DFQATT and CDR2 is SNEGSKA (reference sequence). This CDR3 is built from 15 residues. With V trimmed by 3 bases and J by 4 bases, 8 bases remained unmatched. The CDR3 reads CSASAPGLAPDTQYF. For the CDR3, the DNA is TGCAGTGCTAGCGCTCCGGGACTAGCCCCAGATACGCAGTATTTT.

This clonotype showed up just a few times. The chain uses TRBV27 and TRBJ1-5; D gene ambiguous. This CDR3 spans 12 amino acids. V was trimmed by 9 bases and J by 3 bases, leaving 9 bases between them. CDR1 MNHEY and CDR2 SMNVEV come from the germline V gene (reference sequence). The CDR3 is CASGRYNQPQHF. DNA of the CDR3: TGTGCCAGTGGACGGTACAATCAGCCCCAGCATTTT.

This chain connects TRBV2 to TRBJ2-7; 11 bases fit TRBD1. In germline, CDR1 is SNHLY, CDR2 FYNNEI. The CDR3 has 12 residues. V was pared by 7 bases and J by 5 bases, with 1 base of the junction left unmatched. The CDR3 region has the DNA TGTGCCAGCACGGGACAGGGGGACGAGCAGTACTTC. It is translated as CASTGQGDEQYF.

This clonotype was observed a handful of times. The chain recombines TRBV6-1 with TRBJ2-7; 7 bases are a match to TRBD1. The CDR3 is 14 residues long. The junction had 5 bases not matched to a gene; V was cut back by 6 bases and J by 0 bases. The germline V gene encodes CDR1 MNHNS and CDR2 SASEGT. The CDR3 is CASSPDRASYEQYF. DNA of the CDR3: TGTGCCAGCAGCCCAGACAGGGCCTCCTACGAGCAGTACTTC.

This clonotype was seen a handful of times. This chain connects TRBV20-1 to TRBJ2-1; D remains ambiguous. Germline V CDR1 and CDR2: DFQATT, SNEGSKA (reference sequence). The CDR3 is 12 residues long. Trimming cost V 4 bases and J 4 bases, with 8 bases left between them. The CDR3 region is CSANSRYNEQFF. In nucleotides, the CDR3 is TGCAGTGCTAACTCCCGTTACAATGAGCAGTTCTTC.

This clonotype was recorded a few times. The chain is built from TRBV6-5 and TRBJ2-3; D is perhaps TRBD2 (5 bases). Trimming took off 0 bases at V and 1 base at J, with 5 bases between the two ends. The CDR3 length is 14 residues. Per germline, CDR1 MNHEY and CDR2 SVGAGI. Here the CDR3 DNA reads TGTGCCAGCAGTTACTCTAGCGGCACAGATACGCAGTATTTT. Protein sequence: CASSYSSGTDTQYF.

This chain links TRBV29-1 with TRBJ1-5; D is undetermined. The CDR3 runs to 13 residues. Germline lookup yields CDR1 SQVTM and CDR2 ANQGSEA. Trimming left V 5 bases short and J 0 bases short, with 8 bases between. The CDR3 sequence is CSVYIDSNQPQHF. The CDR3 DNA reads TGCAGCGTTTATATCGATAGCAATCAGCCCCAGCATTTT.

This clonotype was observed a handful of times. This sequence joins TRBV19 and TRBJ2-7; no firm D call. The germline V gene has CDR1 LNHDA and CDR2 SQIVND (reference sequence). There are 14 residues in the CDR3. The ends were cut back, 7 bases at V and 0 bases at J, with 13 bases in the middle. The CDR3 DNA follows: TGTGCCAGTACACGGACGGTGAGCTCCTACGAGCAGTACTTC. Its protein product is CASTRTVSSYEQYF.

V usage is TRBV6-5 and J usage is TRBJ2-7; 8 bases line up with TRBD2. The CDR3 covers 15 residues. Trimming cost V 2 bases and J 0 bases; bases outside gene matches: 3. Germline V gene lookup returns CDR1 MNHEY and CDR2 SVGAGI. The DNA of the CDR3 is TGTGCCAGCAGTTACGCGCTAGCGGGCTCCTACGAGCAGTACTTC. It codes for CASSYALAGSYEQYF.